The source of this T cell receptor beta chain is a study of beta chain features in type 1 diabetes (dated by TCRdb to 2017 to 2018). Regarding the research as a whole: Patients and healthy donors did not differ in mean age, gender distribution, total cell number or subset yield. A total of under 140,000,000 sorted cells were examined across all samples, and the number of cells per subset was strongly correlated with RNA yield. In the study, recently diagnosed type 1 diabetes patients and matched healthy donors were compared on the TCRB repertoires of their sorted circulating CD4+ T cell subsets. Whereas all 30 or so donors provided naive and central memory subsets, regulatory and stem cell-like memory subsets were isolated from just 8 patients and roughly eight healthy donors.

V ends up 0 bases short and J 1 base short, with an unmatched junction base count of 7. Measured from the cysteine to the phenylalanine, the CDR3 is 18 residues long. The read is trimmed to its CDR3 DNA, 54 bases read in frame from base 1. From a lookup of the germline V gene, CDR1 and CDR2 are LGHNA and YSLEER. Each donor gave one peripheral blood draw, approximately 0.11 L on average, collected into heparinised tubes. Using a panel that included CD45RO, CCR7, CD25, CD127, CD95 and CD27, naive, central memory, regulatory and stem cell-like memory CD4+ T cells were sorted on a BD FACSAria II. A purity above 98% was achieved for all sorted populations. PBMCs were isolated right away by Lymphoprep density gradient centrifugation and were stained directly, without culture. Samples were stained and sorted in pairs, with one healthy donor and one patient per experiment, so that batch effects were minimized.

As concerns this clone: No antigen is known for it. The sample holds no much larger clone one base away, and base qualities are not on file.

Results the study describes overall, beyond this receptor: Fewer insertions and more nucleotide deletions at VDJ recombination sites were observed in patients with type 1 diabetes, implying thymic rearrangement abnormalities. Only small numbers of individuals were included in the HLA sub-analyses, which left unresolved whether HLA type had any influence on TCRB rearrangement. PCR may preferentially amplify shorter templates, but because patient and control samples were amplified and corrected together, any resulting skew would affect both groups equally. Naive, central memory and regulatory TCRB repertoires appeared more similar among patients than among healthy donors. Because cDNA was sequenced instead of genomic DNA, highly expressing activated cells could be over-represented, though the groups showed no difference in activation or CD3 levels. In all four CD4+ subsets, TCRB CDR3 length was moderately but significantly shorter in type 1 diabetes patients.

All of the isolated RNA was reverse transcribed with the High Capacity cDNA Reverse Transcription Kit, so expressed TCRB transcripts were sequenced. Survey-depth immunoSEQ sequencing was performed on stem cell-like memory T cell samples, with an average of roughly 930,000 total reads per sample. Sorted cells were lysed in RLT buffer, and RNA was extracted using DNase-treated RNeasy Micro or Mini kits according to cell number. To prevent cross-contamination, every cell subset was processed on its own, while patient and healthy donor samples were processed together. The immunoSEQ multiplex PCR was used to amplify TCRB sequences from cDNA, yielding 87-bp fragments that span the CDR3 region. The amplicons were sequenced using the Illumina HiSeq platform. Per the source publication's procedure: PCR bias was corrected computationally using synthetic template baselines, and reads within Hamming distance 2 were collapsed, with unmergeable singletons discarded. Reads were aligned against IMGT to assign V, D and J genes, CDR3 length and insertions or deletions at six rearrangement sites. Within each subset, clonotype counts were normalized to the number of sorted cells before true diversity and Gini coefficients were calculated with the tcR R package. Repertoire sharing was quantified using the overlap coefficient calculated on TCRB nucleotide sequences. In its TCRdb copy, this immuneACCESS table keeps in-frame sequences only and misses some clones. Where compared with another copy, unresolved V genes explain less than half of these, and the others have no known cause. The V and J calls and the clone size are those of that table, but D and trimming were determined from the DNA. For this sample the table gives tens of thousands of clones, of which about a third were detected only once. The ten top clones hold 0.4% to 0.55% of the sample.

The TCR sequence derives from a woman aged 18-29 years in good health. The sequencing sample was made of stem cell memory CD4+ T cells from blood. In light of the paper, this sample's cell subset or site label describes: stem cell-like memory CD4+ T cells. The rearranged segments are TRBV4-3 and TRBJ2-3, with 10 junctional bases fitting TRBD2. CDR3 region: CASSQDNPAGGRTDTQYF. The DNA reads TGCGCCAGCAGCCAAGATAACCCAGCGGGGGGGCGCACAGATACGCAGTATTTT.